The entry below gives a single T cell receptor beta chain sequence along with its context. Its antigen is still unknown. Nothing much larger sits one base from this clone, and base qualities are not available. This entry belongs to a study of blood T cells in healthy people across ages (dated by TCRdb to between 2014 and 2017). Background on the whole study: In model experiments, template switching captured about one uniquely barcoded TCR beta cDNA molecule for every two T cells. The study measured age-related changes in TCR beta repertoire diversity using deep sequencing normalized with unique cDNA molecular identifiers. Four age groups were formed from the donors: young (average about 16 years), middle-aged (just under 40), aged (roughly 58) and long-lived (more than 75). To avoid experimental bias, donors of different ages were distributed randomly across sequencing lanes. For two donors (one aged 18 to 30 and one aged 80 or older), the study analyzed two additional independent replicas of 1 million unique cDNA reads from the same blood draw.

Findings and caveats that apply to the study as a whole: Observed TCR beta diversity correlated strongly with the percentage of naive T cells measured by flow cytometry. As age increased, observed TCR beta diversity per million T cells dropped in a roughly linear way, and a significant reduction was already evident by age roughly 40. Because donor CMV infection status was unknown, age-related changes in expanded clonotypes were potentially confounded. Conclusive comparison of naive and antigen-experienced compartments was prevented by the profiling of bulk unsorted PBMCs. Estimates of total diversity based on one million sequenced T cells were regarded as lower bounds and as underestimates. The long-lived group showed more naive CD4+ T cells, fewer expanded clones and increased TCR diversity than the aged group, suggesting age selection.

The germline V gene (reference sequence) sets CDR1 to DFQATT and CDR2 to SNEGSKA. The CDR3 holds 12 amino acids from the cysteine to the phenylalanine. Only the CDR3 region is kept as DNA, spanning 36 bases read in frame from base 1. V is shortened by 5 bases, J by 2 bases, and the region joining them spans 9 bases. Systemically healthy Caucasian individuals from Russia, 39 in total and aged roughly 6 to 100 years, were included as donors. Each donor gave ten milliliters of peripheral blood, collected into EDTA-treated Vacutainer tubes. Ficoll-Paque density-gradient centrifugation was used to isolate PBMCs, with at least 7 million obtained per sample. Trizol reagent was used to extract total RNA from PBMCs, with at least 5.5 micrograms per sample. For every donor, an aliquot of PBMCs went through flow cytometry to measure the percentages of naive CD45RAhigh/CD27high T cells. The library was generated by 5' RACE. Sequencing instrument: Illumina HiSeq 2500. A second PCR of about 7 to 12 cycles was run with a J-beta primer mix and a sample-barcoded 5' primer. A unique molecular identifier was introduced onto each TCR beta cDNA molecule by a template-switch 5' adaptor carrying 12 random nucleotides. Each sample yielded at least 2.5 million CDR3-containing paired-end reads. The Mint cDNA synthesis kit, primed by a TRBC-specific oligonucleotide, was used to synthesize first-strand cDNA from all RNA. Following uracil-DNA glycosylase treatment, all cDNA underwent a first 18-cycle PCR with the universal primers M1SS and BC2_uni_R. The original methods were these. For normalization, 1 million high-quality reads were randomly selected from each sample, with every read carrying a distinct molecular identifier. Reads sharing molecular identifiers were discarded rather than binned into consensus sequences. CDR3 identification, clonotype clustering and error correction used MiTCR with a Q25 quality threshold and the strictest error-elimination algorithm. Lower-bound total TCR beta diversity was estimated with a nonparametric unseen species model using Euler transformation. The raw public reads went through TCRdb reprocessing: fastp at Q25, MiXCR clone calling, in-frame beta chains kept. CDR3 protein duplicates are merged, each entry listing the most common genes and DNA. TCRdb, not the authors, supplied the V and J calls. This sample lists roughly 800,000 distinct CDR3 sequences; roughly 50% were detected once. The top ten hold about 20% of the sample.

The rearrangement joined TRBV20-1 to TRBJ2-5, with the D gene not clear enough to name. This receptor was identified in a man aged 30 to 45 in good health. The source material was blood. CDR3 loop: CSAYNRQETQYF. The DNA sequence is as follows: TGCAGTGCTTACAACAGACAAGAGACCCAGTACTTC.